This T cell receptor (beta chain) was obtained from a study of T cells after yellow fever vaccination (dated by TCRdb to about 2019). The study in broad terms: Libraries from fractions with low cell numbers were prepared with the SMART-Seq v4 Ultra Low Input RNA kit. To track T-cell clones before and after primary and booster YFV17D yellow fever vaccination, bulk TCR alpha and beta repertoires were sequenced longitudinally. Two healthy male donors, one aged 18 to 30 and one aged 30 to 40 years, made up the cohort. Blood samples were taken at several timepoints before and after primary and secondary immunization, and bulk PBMC replicates and cell subsets were isolated. The paper as a whole reports these results and caveats: A small share of clonotypes occurred in both CD4 and CD8 compartments, likely arising from convergent recombination. Computational filtering was needed because FACS-sorted repertoires could contain abundant contaminating clonotypes from the bulk population. After the booster, most of the clones that had expanded following primary vaccination were detected again (just under 97% of CD4 and 80% to 90% of CD8), which suggests that memory was broadly maintained. Only a couple of donors were included in the study, so the extent to which the findings can be generalized is limited. The secondary T-cell response was weaker than the primary response but faster, peaking on day 5 instead of day 15.

The sample's treatment or condition label is to be understood as: live attenuated yellow fever vaccine strain. Two biological replicates of bulk PBMCs were collected at each blood-draw timepoint. A standard Ficoll-Paque protocol was used to isolate PBMCs from peripheral blood. TriZol was used to extract RNA from bulk PBMCs, CD4 and CD8 fractions, and dextramer-positive and dextramer-negative fractions. The junction shows trimming of 3 bases on V and 1 base on J, plus 6 bases between the germline ends. The cysteine opens and the phenylalanine closes a CDR3 of 13 amino acids. Only CDR3 DNA is held: 39 bases, read in frame from base 1. The instrument given in TCRdb is Illumina NovaSeq 6000. TCR cDNA was made using 5'RACE template switching, a step that added a universal primer site and unique molecular identifiers. Priming of cDNA synthesis was performed from both the TCR alpha and TCR beta constant segments. Library amplification involved two PCR steps, and the second step added sample barcodes and sequencing adapters. Sequencing of libraries was performed on Illumina HiSeq 2500 (2x100 bp) or NovaSeq (2x150 bp). Per the original workflow: MIGEC was used to demultiplex reads and collapse the reads into UMI consensus sequences, and MiXCR was used for V(D)J alignment. Clonotypes responding to the vaccine were identified with edgeR on replicate PBMC samples, with the criteria of FDR below 0.01 and a log2 fold change above 5 up to day 15. CD4 or CD8 identity was assigned to each bulk clonotype according to whether the clonotype was present at higher abundance in the sequenced CD4 repertoire or the sequenced CD8 repertoire. In-frame beta chains were kept once TCRdb had trimmed the public reads at Q25 with fastp and called clones with MiXCR. When rows share a CDR3 protein, they turn into one entry using the most common DNA and genes. The V and J calls follow TCRdb's processing rather than the paper's. The table for this sample lists hundreds of thousands of distinct CDR3 sequences; approximately 3.9% of them were counted only once. Around 24% of the sample belongs to the ten largest clones.

This clonotype appeared many times. Its target antigen remains unknown. No per-base quality is available; no much larger clone lies one base away. The origin of this receptor is a man aged 18 to 29 who received the YFV17D yellow fever vaccine. The sequence is built from TRBV12-3 or TRBV12-4 and TRBJ2-5; the D segment cannot be called with confidence. This specimen consisted of PBMCs, obtained on the day of the yellow fever booster vaccination. The CDR3 reads as follows: CASSFGVQETQYF. The DNA reads TGTGCCAGCAGTTTCGGAGTCCAAGAGACCCAGTACTTC.